What follows describes a single T cell receptor beta chain. Its antigen is currently unknown. This entry belongs to a study of early T cells in non-severe SARS-CoV-2 infection. Study summary: The authors sequenced bulk RNA from unsorted whole blood, leaving chains unpaired.

Notes on the study in general: In VDJdb matching, anti-spike CD8 responses were favored while private and CD4 specificities went missing.

Individual cDNA molecules were tagged with unique molecular identifiers, the study reported. MiXCR, applied by TCRdb to the 5' RACE reads, yields one record per CDR3 protein. Among approximately 89,000 distinct CDR3 sequences listed, about 14% were seen once. This CDR3 is built from 15 residues. The trim removed 6 bases at V and 5 bases at J, leaving 6 bases unmatched. The specimen sequenced was whole blood. The sequence was obtained from an adult who was a healthcare worker with PCR-confirmed SARS-CoV-2 infection or an uninfected control (not recorded which). The chain uses TRBV12-3 or TRBV12-4 and TRBJ2-2; 10 bases are shared with TRBD2. The CDR3 is CASRASGRSTGELFF. CDR3 sequence (DNA): TGTGCCAGCAGAGCTAGCGGGAGAAGTACCGGGGAGCTGTTTTTT.